The 19 T cell receptor beta chains listed next were all sequenced from one sample in a study of blood T cell repertoires in COVID-19 (dated by TCRdb to between 2020 and 2021). Library preparation was by the immunoSEQ multiplex PCR assay. TCRdb took over this immuneACCESS table, retaining in-frame rearrangements with V and J assigned. Such tables are incomplete; in checked studies, under half of the missing clones stem from an unresolved V gene, and the remainder is unexplained. The sample yields about 250,000 clones; about four fifths were counted once. The biggest ten clones account for roughly 10% of the sample. Sequencing was carried out using peripheral blood. These receptors originate from a man older than 75 with acute or convalescent COVID-19.

The chain employs TRBV6-5 and TRBJ2-2; 11 nucleotides match TRBD1. Germline V gene data show CDR1 as MNHEY and CDR2 as SVGAGI. This CDR3 region has 15 residues. The J segment lost 4 bases and the V segment lost 5 bases, leaving 3 bases of the junction unmatched. In DNA form, the CDR3 reads TGTGCCAGCAGTCTGGGGACAGGGGGCACCGGGGAGCTGTTTTTT. Translation gives CASSLGTGGTGELFF.

This clone occurred once. The chain has TRBV27 and TRBJ2-7; 14 nucleotides line up with TRBD2. The CDR3 runs 16 residues. The germline CDR1 and CDR2 sequences are MNHEY and SMNVEV (reference sequence). The junction had 5 bases not matched to a gene; V was cut back by 5 bases and J by 2 bases. Here the CDR3 DNA reads TGTGCCAGCAGTCCCGGACTAGCGGGAGGTACCTACGAGCAGTACTTC. Translated, it gives CASSPGLAGGTYEQYF.

J is TRBJ1-1 and V is TRBV5-4; D might be TRBD1 (6 bases). The CDR3 spans 14 residues. The germline V gene encodes CDR1 SGHNT and CDR2 YYREEE (reference sequence). Trimming shortened V by 0 bases and J by 7 bases, and 13 bases separated the two germline ends. Here the CDR3 reads CASSLGGRRGEAFF. CDR3 bases: TGTGCCAGCAGCTTGGGGGGGCGCAGAGGTGAAGCTTTCTTT. Full variable domain (rest looked up from reference TRBV5-4 and TRBJ1-1): ETGVTQSPTHLIKTRGQQVTLRCSSQSGHNTVSWYQQALGQGPQFIFQYYREEENGRGNFPPRFSGLQFPNYSSELNVNALELDDSALYLCASSLGGRRGEAFFGQGTRLTVV.

The chain is built from TRBV18 and TRBJ1-1; possible D gene TRBD1, 6 bases. Germline V gene data show CDR1 as KGHSH and CDR2 as LQKENI. The V gene lost 2 bases and the J gene lost 0 bases, with 7 bases spanning the gap. This CDR3 region has 14 residues. CDR3 DNA: TGTGCCAGCTCACCAGGGACATTGAACACTGAAGCTTTCTTT. It encodes CASSPGTLNTEAFF.

This clone showed up many times. V gene TRBV6-5 combines with J gene TRBJ1-5; 8 bases are shared with TRBD1. The CDR3 extends over 15 amino acids. The V gene's germline CDR1 is MNHEY and CDR2 SVGAGI. J lost 5 bases, V lost 4 bases, and 7 bases had no gene match. CDR3 loop: CASSSTGATYQPQHF. CDR3 in DNA: TGTGCCAGCAGTTCGACAGGGGCAACCTATCAGCCCCAGCATTTT.

This clone was found a few times. This chain joins TRBV4-1 and TRBJ1-2, with 10 nucleotides matching TRBD1. Germline V CDR1 and CDR2: MGHRA, YSYEKL. The CDR3 extends over 17 amino acids. Trimming removed 2 bases from V and 6 bases from J; junction bases left unmatched: 12. The CDR3 region has the DNA TGCGCCAGCAGCCAACTCACTCCAGGACAGGGGGGCGATGGCTACACCTTC. Translation gives CASSQLTPGQGGDGYTF.

The chain is built from TRBV7-9 and TRBJ2-5; 8 bases map to TRBD1. CDR1 is SEHNR, CDR2 FQNEAQ, per germline (reference sequence). The J segment lost 4 bases and the V segment lost 4 bases, leaving 5 bases of the junction unmatched. The CDR3 extends over 14 amino acids. The CDR3 region is CASSSRTGTETQYF. CDR3 in DNA: TGTGCCAGCAGCTCACGGACAGGGACAGAGACCCAGTACTTC. Variable domain in full (rest from reference TRBV7-9 and TRBJ2-5): DTGVSQNPRHKITKRGQNVTFRCDPISEHNRLYWYRQTLGQGPEFLTYFQNEAQLEKSRLLSDRFSAERPKGSFSTLEIQRTEQGDSAMYLCASSSRTGTETQYFGPGTRLLVL.

The chain recombines TRBV12-3 or TRBV12-4 with TRBJ1-1; perhaps TRBD1 as D (5 bases). V shed 5 bases and J shed 3 bases, with 10 bases lying between them. The CDR3 extends over 13 amino acids. This chain's CDR3 is CASSPPGHTEAFF. The CDR3 nucleotides read TGTGCCAGCAGTCCCCCAGGGCACACTGAAGCTTTCTTT.

The V gene is TRBV5-1, the J gene TRBJ1-6; 9 nucleotides line up with TRBD1. With V trimmed by 5 bases and J by 1 base, 7 bases remained unmatched. Germline CDR1 SGHRS, CDR2 YFSETQ. This CDR3 comprises 17 residues. In DNA form, the CDR3 reads TGCGCCAGCAGTTTACAGGGGGCATGGTCCTATAATTCACCCCTCCACTTT. Protein product: CASSLQGAWSYNSPLHF.

The rearrangement uses TRBV7-9 and TRBJ2-7, with 11 bases matching TRBD2. V was clipped by 0 bases and J by 6 bases; unmatched bases: 10. From germline, CDR1 is SEHNR and CDR2 FQNEAQ (reference sequence). The CDR3 is 17 residues long. CDR3 sequence reads: CASSLAPSLAGVAEQYF. DNA for the CDR3: TGTGCCAGCAGCTTAGCGCCTTCACTAGCGGGAGTGGCCGAGCAGTACTTC.

This clone was seen only once. The CDR3 loop reads CASSLAGVLAGVGNTQYF. As DNA, the CDR3 is TGCGCCAGCAGCTTGGCCGGGGTTCTCGCGGGAGTTGGAAATACGCAGTATTTT. The rearrangement joins TRBV5-1 to TRBJ2-3; 7 nucleotides match TRBD2. This CDR3 is 18 amino acids long. Germline V gene sequence: CDR1 SGHRS, CDR2 YFSETQ. The J segment lost 7 bases and the V segment lost 0 bases, leaving 17 bases of the junction unmatched.

V gene TRBV19 combines with J gene TRBJ1-3, with D possibly being TRBD1 (6 bases). CDR1 is LNHDA, CDR2 SQIVND, per germline (reference sequence). The CDR3 is 15 residues long. Trimming pared 5 bases from V and 8 bases from J, leaving 19 bases between. In nucleotides, the CDR3 is TGTGCCAGTAGTCAATTATCCGGGACACTGCACACCATATATTTT. It encodes CASSQLSGTLHTIYF.

The genes are TRBV29-1 and TRBJ2-2, with 9 bases matching TRBD1. The CDR3 extends over 16 amino acids. V shed 0 bases, J shed 5 bases, and the junction held 7 bases outside the gene matches. The germline gives CDR1 SQVTM, CDR2 ANQGSEA. The CDR3 protein is CSVEDLTGGQTGELFF. The CDR3 DNA reads as TGCAGCGTTGAAGACCTGACAGGGGGGCAGACCGGGGAGCTGTTTTTT.

This chain uses TRBV7-7 with TRBJ2-2; D call uncertain. The V end lost 1 base, the J end lost 5 bases, and 8 bases lay between the germline ends. This CDR3 has 14 amino acids. CDR1 is SSHAT, CDR2 FNYEAQ, per germline (reference sequence). The chain's CDR3 is CASSLVELTGELFF. CDR3 DNA sequence: TGTGCCAGCAGCTTAGTTGAGCTAACCGGGGAGCTGTTTTTT.

This chain joins TRBV19 and TRBJ1-2, with 8 bases aligning to TRBD1. The J segment lost 5 bases and the V segment lost 3 bases, leaving 8 bases of the junction unmatched. The CDR3 totals 15 residues. Germline CDR1 reads LNHDA; CDR2 reads SQIVND (reference sequence). The CDR3 region has the DNA TGTGCCAGTAGTATTCCGGGACAGGCCCTATATGGCTACACCTTC. Translated: CASSIPGQALYGYTF. Complete variable domain (other parts from reference TRBV19 and TRBJ1-2): DGGITQSPKYLFRKEGQNVTLSCEQNLNHDAMYWYRQDPGQGLRLIYYSQIVNDFQKGDIAEGYSVSREKKESFPLTVTSAQKNPTAFYLCASSIPGQALYGYTFGSGTRLTVV.

The chain employs TRBV6-6 and TRBJ1-3; tentatively, D is TRBD1 (6 bases). This CDR3 region has 16 residues. Looked up from germline, CDR1 is MNHNY and CDR2 is SVGAGI (reference sequence). The V gene lost 4 bases and the J gene lost 4 bases, with 17 bases spanning the gap. Here the CDR3 DNA reads TGTGCCAGCAGTTTGACGAACAGGGCTCAAGGAAACACCATATATTTT. Translating gives CASSLTNRAQGNTIYF.

The V and J genes are TRBV3-1 (or the pseudogene TRBV3-2) and TRBJ2-1; TRBD2 is a possible D gene (6 bases). V gave up 4 bases and J gave up 4 bases, with 17 bases separating them. The germline CDR1 and CDR2 sequences are LGHDT and YNNKEL (reference sequence). This CDR3 comprises 16 residues. CDR3 DNA: TGTGCCAGCAGCCGCCTGGTTATAGCGGAGTACAATGAGCAGTTCTTC. Translated: CASSRLVIAEYNEQFF.

This chain links TRBV27 with TRBJ1-2, with D perhaps matching TRBD1 (5 bases). The CDR3 length is 15 residues. V was shortened by 3 bases and J by 5 bases, with 16 bases between the two germline ends. CDR1 MNHEY and CDR2 SMNVEV come from the germline V gene (reference sequence). CDR3 loop: CASSFRGAALYGYTF. DNA of the CDR3: TGTGCCAGCAGTTTTCGCGGGGCCGCCCTGTATGGCTACACCTTC.

This clone was counted only a few times. CDR3 protein: CAWGDSRHQPQHF. The CDR3 region has the DNA TGTGCCTGGGGGGACAGCCGGCATCAGCCCCAGCATTTT. The chain combines TRBV30 with TRBJ1-5; 7 bases map to TRBD1. CDR3 length: 13 residues. V lost 5 bases, J lost 5 bases, and 6 bases stayed unmatched. Germline CDR1 GTSNPN, CDR2 SVGIG (reference sequence). Variable domain in full (rest from reference TRBV30 and TRBJ1-5): SQTIHQWPATLVQPVGSPLSLECTVEGTSNPNLYWYRQAAGRGLQLLFYSVGIGQISSEVPQNLSASRPQDRQFILSSKKLLLSDSGFYLCAWGDSRHQPQHFGDGTRLSIL.